Below, 11 T cell receptor beta chains from the same sample are listed, as sequenced in a study of shared clonotypes between healthy human individuals. The data were produced by immunoSEQ multiplex PCR, yet TCRdb's version contains in-frame clones alone and is incomplete. The data show 850,000 to 1,200,000 clones, around 74% seen once. The sample was memory CD4+ T cells sorted from blood. This sample's subset: CD45RA-negative fraction. The receptors were gathered from a young man in good health.

This clone was picked up a small number of times. The chain has TRBV7-3 and TRBJ2-2, with no clear D. The CDR3 extends over 12 amino acids. The V end lost 4 bases, the J end lost 5 bases, and 5 bases lay between the germline ends. Germline-derived CDR1 and CDR2 are SGHTA and FQGTGA. The CDR3 is CASSSTTGELFF. CDR3 sequence (DNA): TGTGCCAGCAGCTCCACGACCGGGGAGCTGTTTTTT.

The chain links TRBV5-1 to TRBJ2-1; D is perhaps TRBD2 (6 bases). The CDR3 is 14 residues long. In germline, CDR1 is SGHRS, CDR2 YFSETQ. V lost 0 bases and J 5 bases, leaving 9 bases between the germline ends. For the CDR3, the DNA is TGCGCCAGCAGCTTGGTTCCTAGCGACAATGAGCAGTTCTTC. As protein: CASSLVPSDNEQFF.

The V and J genes are TRBV7-8 and TRBJ2-1; no reliable D call. Germline-derived CDR1 and CDR2 are SGHVS and FQNEAQ. CDR3 length: 12 amino acids. Trimming shortened V by 8 bases and J by 3 bases, and 8 bases separated the two germline ends. Here the CDR3 reads CASSGYYNEQFF. As DNA, the CDR3 is TGTGCCAGCTCCGGGTACTACAATGAGCAGTTCTTC.

V and J are TRBV5-4 and TRBJ1-1; D is perhaps TRBD1 (6 bases). Germline-derived CDR1 and CDR2 are SGHNT and YYREEE (reference sequence). V dropped 1 base and J dropped 1 base, with 11 bases sitting between them. The CDR3 consists of 15 residues. This CDR3 is CASSLPDSSNTEAFF. The CDR3 coding sequence is TGTGCCAGCAGCTTGCCGGACAGCTCGAACACTGAAGCTTTCTTT.

Notes on this clone: This may arise from a read error, as a much more abundant clone is one base away. Other DNA sequences in this sample translate to the same CDR3. The chain recombines TRBV5-6 with TRBJ2-7, with D hard to call. Per germline, CDR1 SGHDT and CDR2 YYEEEE. V lost 1 base and J 3 bases, leaving 2 bases between the germline ends. The CDR3 runs 11 residues. CDR3 sequence reads: CASSLNYEQYF. CDR3 nucleotides: TGTGCCAGCAGCTTGAACTACGAGCAGTACTTC.

This clone was counted once. V is TRBV19 and J is TRBJ1-5; D is unresolved. V lost 7 bases to trimming and J lost 5 bases, with 18 bases between them. Germline V gene sequence: CDR1 LNHDA, CDR2 SQIVND (reference sequence). CDR3 length: 15 amino acids. The DNA of the CDR3 is TGTGCCAGTATGCGGTCGGATCTCGGAGATCAGCCCCAGCATTTT. It translates to CASMRSDLGDQPQHF.

This clone was counted a few times. J is TRBJ2-7 and V is TRBV7-2, with D perhaps TRBD2 (5 bases). Deletions cut 1 base from V and 7 bases from J, with 8 bases between. There are 12 residues in the CDR3. Germline values: CDR1 SGHTA, CDR2 FQGNSA. CDR3 DNA sequence: TGTGCCAGCAGCTTAGGGAGGCGGGAGCAGTACTTC. This encodes CASSLGRREQYF.

This chain links TRBV27 with TRBJ2-7; 8 bases fit TRBD1. Germline assignment: CDR1 MNHEY and CDR2 SMNVEV (reference sequence). V lost 5 bases and J lost 0; bases outside the gene matches: 9. The CDR3 loop spans 16 amino acids. DNA for the CDR3: TGTGCCAGCAGTCATAAGACAGGGGCCCCCTCCTACGAGCAGTACTTC. Translating gives CASSHKTGAPSYEQYF.

This rearrangement joins TRBV14 to TRBJ1-2; no definite D call. The CDR3 has 15 residues. Germline V gene lookup returns CDR1 SGHDN and CDR2 FVKESK. V was clipped by 1 base and J by 8 bases, with 17 bases between them. CDR3 region: CASSQAYASGGGYTF. CDR3 coding DNA: TGTGCCAGCAGCCAAGCTTATGCCAGTGGTGGGGGCTACACCTTC.

The chain carries TRBV7-3 and TRBJ2-2; 10 positions agree with TRBD1. This CDR3 has 16 amino acids. V lost 4 bases and J lost 5; bases outside the gene matches: 7. Germline V CDR1 and CDR2: SGHTA, FQGTGA. The CDR3 reads CASSSRGTGATGELFF. CDR3 in DNA: TGTGCCAGCAGCTCCCGAGGGACAGGGGCGACCGGGGAGCTGTTTTTT.

Details on this clone: The same CDR3 can be traced to other DNA sequences in this sample. This chain connects TRBV18 to TRBJ2-7, with a tentative D call TRBD1 (6 bases). There are 13 residues in the CDR3. Deletions cut 3 bases from V and 2 bases from J, with 8 bases between. Germline V gene data show CDR1 as KGHSH and CDR2 as LQKENI. CDR3 region: CASSPDSPYEQYF. In nucleotides, the CDR3 is TGTGCCAGCTCACCGGACAGCCCCTACGAGCAGTACTTC.